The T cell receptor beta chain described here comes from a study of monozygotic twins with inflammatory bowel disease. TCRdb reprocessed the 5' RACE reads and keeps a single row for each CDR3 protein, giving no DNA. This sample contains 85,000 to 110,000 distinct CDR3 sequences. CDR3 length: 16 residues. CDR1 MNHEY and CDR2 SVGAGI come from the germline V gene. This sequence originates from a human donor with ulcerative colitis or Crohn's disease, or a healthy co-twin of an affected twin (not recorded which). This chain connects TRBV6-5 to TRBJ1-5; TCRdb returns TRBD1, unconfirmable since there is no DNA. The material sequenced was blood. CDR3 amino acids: CASSYSRGASNQPQHF.